This T cell receptor (beta chain) was recorded in a study of T-cell memory formation after mild COVID-19 (dated by TCRdb to about 2021). Some background on the complete study: TCR sequence clusters from the two donors were largely donor specific. Longitudinal TCRalpha and TCRbeta repertoire sequencing tracked T-cell clones expanding and contracting after mild COVID-19 in two donors. The cohort was made up of two young adult volunteers, one female and one male, who were previously healthy. The paper as a whole reports these results and caveats: From day 15 to 85, contracting clones showed balanced CD4/CD8 phenotypes, whereas a second wave of clones that expanded from day 15 to 37 leaned towards CD4+. Some responding clones were detected in pre-infection memory, suggesting pre-existing cross-reactive memory T cells joined the SARS-CoV-2 response. The study covered only a couple of mild cases, and larger cohorts including severe cases with pre-infection samples were considered necessary. SARS-CoV-2 specificity was not confirmed for the second-wave clones peaking on day 37. Contracting CD4+ clones were located mainly in the CM and EM memory subsets, whereas CD8+ clones were found to be enriched in EMRA.

Ficoll-Paque density gradient centrifugation was used to isolate PBMCs. This clonotype occurred a few times. The specificity of this receptor is unknown. No quality values exist for individual bases; no much larger clone is one base distant. The sequencer listed for this sample is Illumina NovaSeq 6000. cDNA libraries for TCRalpha and TCRbeta were prepared by 5'RACE using constant-segment primers, with sample barcodes and unique molecular identifiers added. RNA was extracted from every sample with Trizol reagent. Library amplification was performed in two PCR steps, and a second sample barcode and Illumina TruSeq adapters were introduced in the second step. Sequencing of libraries was performed on an Illumina NovaSeq with 2 x 150 bp paired-end reads. In the source study's methods: Reads were demultiplexed and collapsed into UMI-guided consensus sequences with migec v1.2.7. Using mixcr v2.1.11, the UMI consensuses were aligned to TRA and TRB V and J templates and assembled into clonotypes. Expanded or contracted clonotypes were those called significant by both edgeR and NoisET, with noise models trained on biological replicates. For edgeR calls, the thresholds were a false discovery rate-adjusted p below 0.01 and a log2 fold-change of 1. As an exploratory analysis of dynamics, max-normalized trajectories of the 1000 most abundant clonotypes were examined with PCA combined with hierarchical clustering. Each responding clone was given a CD4 or CD8 phenotype based on the CD4+ and CD8+ repertoires, which had been sequenced separately. TCRdb's own reprocessing of the public reads used fastp at Q25 and MiXCR and kept productive beta chains. Every distinct CDR3 protein forms one entry, paired with its most common genes and DNA. What appears here as the V and J calls and clone size reflects TCRdb's work, not the paper's. This sample has approximately 450,000 distinct CDR3 sequences in its table, and approximately 18% of those were observed once. The ten biggest clones cover over 9% of the sample.

The sequence was obtained from an adult woman who had mild COVID-19 (a few samples of this study predate the infection). The sample titles of this study are shuffled in the database, so cell type and time point are left out; the donor was told from shared clones. The specimen was PBMCs or a T cell subset sorted from them (not recorded which).

Here the CDR3 is given as CSAPGSGGVYGYTF. The bases are TGCAGTGCTCCGGGCTCAGGGGGCGTATATGGCTACACCTTC. The chain was built from TRBV20-1 and TRBJ1-2; 8 of the junction bases match TRBD1. From cysteine to phenylalanine, the CDR3 is 14 amino acids long. The retained sequence is limited to the CDR3, 42 bases, with the frame set at the first base. Ends trimmed: V by 5 bases, J by 5 bases; bases unmatched to a gene: 10. According to the germline V gene (reference sequence), CDR1 reads DFQATT and CDR2 reads SNEGSKA.